This T cell receptor (beta chain) was observed in a study of T-cell reconstitution after alpha-beta-depleted transplantation in children listed by TCRdb under 2016. In the study overall: Using TCR repertoire profiling, the study followed T-cell immune reconstitution in a quantitative way in children after TCRalphabeta/CD19-depleted allogeneic hematopoietic cell transplantation.

Interpreted using the paper, the treatment or condition label stands for: allogeneic hematopoietic cell transplantation with graft depleted of TCRalphabeta T cells and CD19 B cells. Transplant recipients were children who received TCRalphabeta/CD19-depleted allogeneic hematopoietic cell grafts. V and J lose 6 bases and 2 bases, and a span of 14 bases separates them. From cysteine to phenylalanine, the CDR3 is 14 amino acids long. The entry retains the CDR3 DNA only, 42 bases that are in frame from base 1. Per the germline V gene, MNHEY is the CDR1 and SVGAGI is the CDR2. Library creation used PCR. The sample was run on an Illumina HiSeq 2500. TCR library preparation used molecular barcoding, with unique molecular identifiers applied to normalize quantification of the TCRbeta repertoire. TCRdb itself trimmed the public reads at Q25 with fastp, ran MiXCR and retained productive beta chains. A single entry per CDR3 protein holds the most common genes and DNA from its merged rows. This sample gives more than 300,000 distinct CDR3 sequences in total; around 15% of them show up just once. The top ten clonotypes cover roughly 41% of the sample.

This clonotype was seen repeatedly, ten times or more. The antigen this receptor binds is unknown. No base qualities exist here, and no much larger clone lies one base off it. Study-level results and caveats: The apparently early recovery of alphabetaT-cell counts about two months after transplant reportedly depended on only several hundred rapidly expanded clones that came from non-depleted graft cells. In some patients, the high TCRbeta diversity seen at day 60 was put down to recipient T cells and intrathymic progenitors that had survived conditioning. Hyperexpanded clone frequencies declined over subsequent months; after one year, T-cell counts and TCRbeta diversity were mostly attributed to newly produced T cells.

The sequence was collected from a male patient under 10 years old who had a stem cell transplant for acute lymphoblastic leukemia, so the T cells may come from the graft donor. The sample was PBMCs, mostly from graft donor cells, taken 360 days after TCRalphabeta/CD19-depleted stem cell transplant. The chain joins TRBV6-5 to TRBJ2-7, with the D gene tentatively TRBD1 or TRBD2, based on 5 matching bases in each. The CDR3 protein sequence reads: CASRYSSGPYEQYF. Here is the DNA: TGTGCCAGCAGATATAGCTCGGGGCCCTACGAGCAGTACTTC.